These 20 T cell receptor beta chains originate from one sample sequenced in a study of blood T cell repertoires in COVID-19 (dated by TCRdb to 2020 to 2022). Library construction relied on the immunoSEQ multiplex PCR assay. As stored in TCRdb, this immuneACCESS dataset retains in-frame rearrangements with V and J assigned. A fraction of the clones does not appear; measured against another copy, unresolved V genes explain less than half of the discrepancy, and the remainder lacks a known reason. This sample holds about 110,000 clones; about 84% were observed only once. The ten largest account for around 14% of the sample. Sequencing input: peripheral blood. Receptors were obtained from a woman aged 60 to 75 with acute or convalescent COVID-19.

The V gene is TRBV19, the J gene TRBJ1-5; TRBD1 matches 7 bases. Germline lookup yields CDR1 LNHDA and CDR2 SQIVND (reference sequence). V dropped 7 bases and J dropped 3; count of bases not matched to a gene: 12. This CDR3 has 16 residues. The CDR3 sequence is CASTSSGDRFNQPQHF. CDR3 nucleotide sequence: TGTGCCAGTACCTCCTCCGGGGACAGATTCAATCAGCCCCAGCATTTT.

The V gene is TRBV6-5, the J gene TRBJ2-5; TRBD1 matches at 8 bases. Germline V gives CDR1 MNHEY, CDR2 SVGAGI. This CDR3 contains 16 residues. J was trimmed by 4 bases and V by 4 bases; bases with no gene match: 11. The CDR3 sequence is CASSSPGSGQGETQYF. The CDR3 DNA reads TGTGCCAGCAGTTCTCCCGGCTCTGGACAGGGAGAGACCCAGTACTTC.

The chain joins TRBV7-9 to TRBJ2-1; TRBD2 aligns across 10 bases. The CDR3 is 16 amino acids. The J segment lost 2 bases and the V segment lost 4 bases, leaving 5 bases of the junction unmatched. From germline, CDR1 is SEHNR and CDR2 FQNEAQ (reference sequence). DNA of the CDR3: TGTGCCAGCAGCTCGTGGACTAGCGGTACCTACAATGAGCAGTTCTTC. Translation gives CASSSWTSGTYNEQFF.

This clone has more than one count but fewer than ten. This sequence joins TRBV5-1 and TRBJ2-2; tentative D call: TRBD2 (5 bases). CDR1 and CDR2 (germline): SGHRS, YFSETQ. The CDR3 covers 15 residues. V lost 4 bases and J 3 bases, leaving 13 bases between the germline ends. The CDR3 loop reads CASSPAGRDTGELFF. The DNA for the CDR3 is TGCGCCAGCAGCCCGGCGGGTCGGGACACCGGGGAGCTGTTTTTT.

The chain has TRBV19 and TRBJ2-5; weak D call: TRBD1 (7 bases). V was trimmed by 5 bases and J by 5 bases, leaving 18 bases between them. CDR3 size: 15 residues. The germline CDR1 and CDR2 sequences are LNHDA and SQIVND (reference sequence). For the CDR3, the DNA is TGTGCCAGTAGTGACTCAGGGGGGCCGATGGAGACCCAGTACTTC. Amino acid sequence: CASSDSGGPMETQYF.

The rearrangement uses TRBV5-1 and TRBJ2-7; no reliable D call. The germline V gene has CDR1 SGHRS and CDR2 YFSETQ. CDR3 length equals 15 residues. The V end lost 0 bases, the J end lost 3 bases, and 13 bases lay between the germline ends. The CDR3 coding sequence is TGCGCCAGCAGCTTGGGGCAGGTAAACAACTACGAGCAGTACTTC. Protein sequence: CASSLGQVNNYEQYF.

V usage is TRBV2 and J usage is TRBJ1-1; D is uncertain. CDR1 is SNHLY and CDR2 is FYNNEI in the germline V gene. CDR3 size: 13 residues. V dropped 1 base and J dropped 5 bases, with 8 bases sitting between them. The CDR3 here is CASSEESGTEAFF. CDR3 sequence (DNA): TGTGCCAGCAGTGAAGAGTCGGGGACTGAAGCTTTCTTT.

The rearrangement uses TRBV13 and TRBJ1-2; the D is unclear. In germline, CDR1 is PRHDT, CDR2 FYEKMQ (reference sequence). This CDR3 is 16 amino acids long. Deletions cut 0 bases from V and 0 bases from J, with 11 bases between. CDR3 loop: CASSLGGSGPNYGYTF. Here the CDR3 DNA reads TGTGCCAGCAGCTTAGGCGGGAGCGGGCCTAACTATGGCTACACCTTC.

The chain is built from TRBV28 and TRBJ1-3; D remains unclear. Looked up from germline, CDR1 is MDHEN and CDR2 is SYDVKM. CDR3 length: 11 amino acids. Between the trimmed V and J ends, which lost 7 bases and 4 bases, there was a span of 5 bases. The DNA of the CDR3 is TGTGCCAGCATTCGGGGAAACACCATATATTTT. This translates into CASIRGNTIYF.

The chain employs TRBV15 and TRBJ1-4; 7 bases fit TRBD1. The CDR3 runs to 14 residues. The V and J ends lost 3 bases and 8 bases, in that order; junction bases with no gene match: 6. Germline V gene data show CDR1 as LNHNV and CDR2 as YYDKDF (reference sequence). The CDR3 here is CATSRGQLGEKLFF. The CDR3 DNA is TGTGCCACCAGCAGGGGACAGTTAGGGGAAAAACTGTTTTTT.

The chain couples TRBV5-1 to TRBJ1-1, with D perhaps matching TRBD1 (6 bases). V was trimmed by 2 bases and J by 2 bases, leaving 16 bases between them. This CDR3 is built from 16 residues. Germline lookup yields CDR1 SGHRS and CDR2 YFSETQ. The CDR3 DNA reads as TGCGCCAGCAGCTTAAATACCGGGACACTAAACACTGAAGCTTTCTTT. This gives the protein CASSLNTGTLNTEAFF.

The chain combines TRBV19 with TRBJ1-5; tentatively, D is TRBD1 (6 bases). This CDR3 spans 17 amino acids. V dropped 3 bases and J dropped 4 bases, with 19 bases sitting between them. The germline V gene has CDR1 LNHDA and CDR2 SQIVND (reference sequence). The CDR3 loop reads CASSIRGGQGRNQPQHF. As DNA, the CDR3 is TGTGCCAGTAGTATTCGGGGGGGGCAGGGGAGGAATCAGCCCCAGCATTTT. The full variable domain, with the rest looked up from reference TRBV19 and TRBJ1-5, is DGGITQSPKYLFRKEGQNVTLSCEQNLNHDAMYWYRQDPGQGLRLIYYSQIVNDFQKGDIAEGYSVSREKKESFPLTVTSAQKNPTAFYLCASSIRGGQGRNQPQHFGDGTRLSIL.

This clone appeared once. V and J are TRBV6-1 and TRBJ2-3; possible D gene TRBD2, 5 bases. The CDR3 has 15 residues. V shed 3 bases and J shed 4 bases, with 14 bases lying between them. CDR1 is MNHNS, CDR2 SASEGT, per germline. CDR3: CASSDRGLVADTQYF. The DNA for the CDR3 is TGTGCCAGCAGTGATAGAGGGCTAGTGGCAGATACGCAGTATTTT.

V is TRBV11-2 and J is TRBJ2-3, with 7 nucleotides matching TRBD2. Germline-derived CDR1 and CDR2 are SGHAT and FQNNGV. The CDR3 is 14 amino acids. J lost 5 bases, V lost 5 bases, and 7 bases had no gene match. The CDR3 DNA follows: TGTGCCAGCAGCCCGCTGGGAGGGAGAGATACGCAGTATTTT. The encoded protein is CASSPLGGRDTQYF.

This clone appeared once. The CDR3 reads CASSIAPGWGKNIQYF. The CDR3, as DNA: TGTGCCAGTAGTATAGCCCCGGGGTGGGGCAAAAACATTCAGTACTTC. J is TRBJ2-4 and V is TRBV19, with D tentatively TRBD2 (5 bases). The V end was cut by 1 base, the J end by 3 bases, with 13 bases between. This CDR3 comprises 16 residues. Germline V lookup: CDR1 LNHDA, CDR2 SQIVND (reference sequence).

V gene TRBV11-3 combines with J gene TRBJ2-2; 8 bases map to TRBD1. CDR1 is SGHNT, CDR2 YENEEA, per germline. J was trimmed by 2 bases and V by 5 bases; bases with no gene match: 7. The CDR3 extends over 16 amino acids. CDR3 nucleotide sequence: TGTGCCAGCAGCGGGCCGGGACAGGTTAACACCGGGGAGCTGTTTTTT. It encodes CASSGPGQVNTGELFF.

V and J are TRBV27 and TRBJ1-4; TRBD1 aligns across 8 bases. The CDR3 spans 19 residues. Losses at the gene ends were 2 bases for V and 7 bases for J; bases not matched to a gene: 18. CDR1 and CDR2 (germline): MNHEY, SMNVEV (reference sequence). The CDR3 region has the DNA TGTGCCAGCAGTTTAACCCCCGACAGGGGCTGGGGGTCGGGTGAAAAACTGTTTTTT. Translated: CASSLTPDRGWGSGEKLFF.

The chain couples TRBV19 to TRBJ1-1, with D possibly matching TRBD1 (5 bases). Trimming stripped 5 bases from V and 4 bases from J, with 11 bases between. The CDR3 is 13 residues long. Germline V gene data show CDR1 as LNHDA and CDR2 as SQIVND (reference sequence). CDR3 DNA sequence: TGTGCCAGTAGTGGTAGGACATCCACTGAAGCTTTCTTT. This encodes CASSGRTSTEAFF.

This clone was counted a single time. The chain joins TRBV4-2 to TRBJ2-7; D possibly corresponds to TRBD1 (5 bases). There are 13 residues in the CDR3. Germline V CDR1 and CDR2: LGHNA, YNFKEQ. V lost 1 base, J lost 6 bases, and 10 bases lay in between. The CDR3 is CASSQVQGGEQYF. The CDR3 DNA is TGTGCCAGCAGCCAAGTTCAGGGTGGCGAGCAGTACTTC.

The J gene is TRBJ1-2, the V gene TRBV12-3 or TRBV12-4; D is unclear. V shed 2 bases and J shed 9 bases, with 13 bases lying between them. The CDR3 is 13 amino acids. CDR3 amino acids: CASSLRVGGSYTF. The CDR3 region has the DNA TGTGCCAGCAGTTTAAGAGTCGGAGGGAGCTACACCTTC.